These 5 T cell receptor beta chains were all obtained from the same sample, sequenced in a study of identical twins. TCRdb processed the 5' RACE reads anew with MiXCR; each CDR3 protein has one entry. The sample yields about 240,000 distinct CDR3 sequences, 10% to 15% seen once. The data also belong to a second study, concerning yellow fever vaccine responses in identical twins.

Sequencing was performed on memory (CD45RO+) T cells sorted from blood. These receptors were taken from a young woman in good health.

This clonotype was detected only a few times. The V gene is TRBV9, the J gene TRBJ2-1; D may be TRBD1 (8 bases). Germline V gene sequence: CDR1 SGDLS, CDR2 YYNGEE. Between the trimmed V and J ends, which lost 4 bases and 9 bases, there was a span of 23 bases. The CDR3 extends over 16 amino acids. Here the CDR3 DNA reads TGTGCCAGCAGCCCCCAGGGGGCGGGGGAAATCGCTGAGCAGTTCTTC. Its protein is CASSPQGAGEIAEQFF.

The chain recombines TRBV5-6 with TRBJ1-1, with a possible D match to TRBD1 (5 bases). The CDR3 totals 13 residues. Per germline, CDR1 SGHDT and CDR2 YYEEEE. Trimming left V 6 bases short and J 4 bases short, with 13 bases between. CDR3 bases: TGTGCCAGCACTGGGGCAGGCCCCACTGAAGCTTTCTTT. It translates to CASTGAGPTEAFF.

V and J are TRBV3-1 and TRBJ2-6; D is unresolved. This CDR3 region has 17 residues. Trimming removed 4 bases from V and 0 bases from J, with 13 bases in between. Germline-derived CDR1 and CDR2 are LGHDT and YNNKEL (reference sequence). The CDR3 bases are TGTGCCAGCAGCCCACATGGACGGTCCTCTGGGGCCAACGTCCTGACTTTC. Translated: CASSPHGRSSGANVLTF.

This clonotype has ten or more counts. This chain joins TRBV12-3 or TRBV12-4 and TRBJ2-7, with D unclear. The V end lost 5 bases, the J end lost 4 bases, and 6 bases lay between the germline ends. The CDR3 is 11 residues long. The DNA for the CDR3 is TGTGCCAGCAGTAGTTTATACGAGCAGTACTTC. It yields the protein CASSSLYEQYF.

The chain is built from TRBV20-1 and TRBJ2-7, with D uncertain. Germline loops: CDR1 DFQATT, CDR2 SNEGSKA (reference sequence). This CDR3 has 13 residues. V dropped 0 bases and J dropped 3 bases, with 9 bases sitting between them. The CDR3 DNA reads TGCAGTGCTAGAGATACAGCTGACTACGAGCAGTACTTC. Translating it yields CSARDTADYEQYF.